This T cell receptor (beta chain) was recorded in a study of a mutant IDH1 vaccine in newly diagnosed glioma. Study at large: Vaccines were first given 4-6 weeks after radiotherapy alone, or with temozolomide cycles. Broader study findings: Whatever changes occurred in top peripheral T cell clonotypes seemed unrelated to pseudoprogression. In roughly 93% of patients, immune responses induced by the vaccine occurred.

Assay: immunoSEQ multiplex PCR; the TCRdb copy retains only in-frame clones and omits some. This repertoire shows roughly 110,000 clones, about nine tenths found once; its top ten account for roughly 0.61%. Trimming took 4 bases from V and 4 from J; bases not matched to a gene: 9. The V gene's germline CDR1 is SGHNT and CDR2 YYREEE (reference sequence). The CDR3 is 17 amino acids. Sample time point: week 11, during vaccination. Vaccination used 300 ug of mutant IDH1 20-mer peptide per dose, with topical imiquimod. As for this clone: What it binds is unknown.

The specimen comprised PBMCs, sampled from a glioma patient whose treatment included an IDH1 peptide vaccine. The sequence came from a woman aged 45-60 years with glioma. The V and J genes are TRBV5-4 and TRBJ2-5, with 14 bases lining up with TRBD2. The CDR3 protein is CASSPGLAGEGGETQYF. In nucleotides, the CDR3 is TGTGCCAGCAGCCCGGGACTAGCGGGAGAGGGAGGAGAGACCCAGTACTTC.